This T cell receptor beta chain was identified during a study of blood T cell repertoires in COVID-19 (dated by TCRdb to between 2020 and 2021). For context, the study as a whole: Samples from collaborators originated in the United States, Italy and Spain and spanned both the acute and convalescent phases of COVID-19. The material from the prospective study consisted of cDNA or gDNA derived from T cells, B-cell-depleted T cells, or PBMCs. Where available, HLA class I and class II types were obtained from metadata supplied by the sample provider rather than from assay-based typing. Subjects who had been exposed to COVID-19, were actively infected with it, or had recovered from it provided the deeply sampled blood TCRbeta repertoires that made up the dataset. The repertoires were released in a freely available public database meant as a resource for research on the immune response to SARS-CoV-2. The samples were drawn from the first 160 participants of the ongoing ImmuneRACE study and from more than 1,000 subjects provided by 6 global collaborators. A de-identified subject ID, COVID-19 status, age in years and sex were almost always included in the sample metadata. The study at large found these results: How much clinical and demographic metadata was included differed by source and by participant, and the metadata was provided uncurated.

In Seattle, one collaborating source enrolled patients while the infection was active and tracked those patients longitudinally over the course of disease. Each collaborating institution followed its own protocols to collect whole blood in K2EDTA tubes. For TCRbeta analysis, collaborators shipped samples in one of three forms: frozen whole blood, isolated PBMCs, or DNA extracted from either of those sample types. TCRbeta CDR3 regions were amplified from genomic DNA using the immunoSEQ Assay, a bias-controlled multiplex PCR. The study's own analysis went as follows. The number of nucleated cells in each sample was estimated by amplification of reference gene primers within the assay. Sequence reads were collapsed and filtered to measure the absolute abundance of every unique TCRbeta CDR3 rearrangement. For each sample, productive Simpson clonality was calculated by taking the square root of Simpson's diversity index across productive rearrangements. TCRdb re-hosts the immuneACCESS table, in-frame sequences only. Its copies lack some clones; in the studies checked, an unresolved V gene accounts for under half of them, and the cause for the rest is not known. For V, J and clone size, that table is used; D and trimming come from the DNA. Counted in this sample were approximately 80,000 clones; 75% to 85% of them appeared once. Clones ranked in the top ten supply more than 9.5% of the sample.

Including the terminal cysteine and phenylalanine, the CDR3 comprises 19 residues. The entry retains the CDR3 DNA only, 57 bases that are in frame from base 1. Regarding this clone: No antigen is known for it. Base qualities are missing; no much larger clone stands one base away.

The sequence is built from TRBV21-1 and TRBJ2-5; whether TRBD1, the table's D call, matches the DNA was not checked. TRBV21-1 is a pseudogene segment. The sequencing input was peripheral blood. The sequence derives from a man between 50 and 59 years old with COVID-19, enrolled during active disease. Read as DNA, the sequence is TGTGCCAGCAGCGGACCGATTGGGGGTGGACAGGGGGACGGAGAGACCCAGTACTTC. This codes for CASSGPIGGGQGDGETQYF.